This TCR beta chain was obtained from a study of blood T cell repertoires in COVID-19. The CDR3 covers 11 residues. The V end lost 1 base, the J end lost 8 bases, and 5 bases lay between the germline ends. Germline CDR1 is SEHNR and CDR2 is FQNEAQ (reference sequence). Produced via immunoSEQ multiplex PCR; TCRdb's table is partial and in-frame only. This table has approximately 170,000 clones, more than 70% appearing once. The TCR was taken from a woman over 75 with active or convalescent COVID-19. Sequencing used peripheral blood. The chain couples TRBV7-9 to TRBJ1-2; D unresolved. CDR3 nucleotides: TGTGCCAGCAGCTTAGGGCGGGGCTACACCTTC. Its protein is CASSLGRGYTF.